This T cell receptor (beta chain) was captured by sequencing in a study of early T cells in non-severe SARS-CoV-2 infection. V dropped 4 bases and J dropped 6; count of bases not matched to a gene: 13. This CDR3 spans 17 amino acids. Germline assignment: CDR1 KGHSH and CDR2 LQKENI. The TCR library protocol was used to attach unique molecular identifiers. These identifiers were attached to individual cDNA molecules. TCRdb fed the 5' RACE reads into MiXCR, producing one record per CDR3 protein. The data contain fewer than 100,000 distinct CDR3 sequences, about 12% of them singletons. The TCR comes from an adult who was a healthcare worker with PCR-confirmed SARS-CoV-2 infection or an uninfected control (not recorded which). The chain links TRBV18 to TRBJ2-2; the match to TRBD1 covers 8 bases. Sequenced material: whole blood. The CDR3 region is CASSLAAGGAEAGELFF. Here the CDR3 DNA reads TGTGCCAGCTCACTCGCCGCAGGGGGCGCCGAGGCCGGGGAGCTGTTTTTT.